The 23 T cell receptor beta chains below come from one sample, sequenced in a study of T cells in Graves' hyperthyroidism and ophthalmopathy. RNA transcripts yielded amplified TCR beta CDR3 regions. The HTBI primer set was used in a first-round RT-PCR of the TCR CDR3. A single record per CDR3 protein comes from TCRdb applying MiXCR to the multiplex PCR reads. The top ten hold roughly 50% of the sample, which has some 180,000 distinct CDR3 sequences, less than 20% seen once. The sequencing input was blood. These receptors all come from a woman aged 45-59 years with Graves' hyperthyroidism.

Only a few counts were recorded for this clonotype. V usage is TRBV14 and J usage is TRBJ2-1, with 10 bases fitting TRBD2. The trim removed 4 bases at V and 0 bases at J, leaving 3 bases unmatched. The CDR3 extends over 16 amino acids. CDR1 SGHDN and CDR2 FVKESK come from the germline V gene. This CDR3 is CASSLRLAGSYNEQFF. CDR3 bases: TGTGCCAGCAGCCTGCGACTAGCGGGCTCCTACAATGAGCAGTTCTTC.

This clonotype was counted many times. The chain is built from TRBV5-1 and TRBJ2-2; 7 nucleotides match TRBD2. Germline trimming cut 4 bases from V and 5 bases from J; bases unmatched to any gene: 11. Germline V gives CDR1 SGHRS, CDR2 YFSETQ. The CDR3 is 16 residues long. Written as DNA, the CDR3 is TGCGCCAGCAGCGGGCATCGGACTAGTGGAACCGGGGAGCTGTTTTTT. Amino acid sequence: CASSGHRTSGTGELFF. The whole variable domain, filled in from reference TRBV5-1 and TRBJ2-2, reads KAGVTQTPRYLIKTRGQQVTLSCSPISGHRSVSWYQQTPGQGLQFLFEYFSETQRNKGNFPGRFSGRQFSNSRSEMNVSTLELGDSALYLCASSGHRTSGTGELFFGEGSRLTVL.

This rearrangement joins TRBV27 to TRBJ2-3, with TRBD1 identical over 10 bases. Trimming took 6 bases from V and 3 from J; bases not matched to a gene: 6. This CDR3 contains 15 residues. Germline V gene lookup returns CDR1 MNHEY and CDR2 SMNVEV (reference sequence). The CDR3 here is CASRGPGQGTDTQYF. The CDR3 DNA reads TGTGCCAGCAGGGGACCGGGACAGGGGACAGATACGCAGTATTTT.

V is TRBV2 and J is TRBJ1-6; tentative D call: TRBD1 (5 bases). CDR3 length: 14 amino acids. Per germline, CDR1 SNHLY and CDR2 FYNNEI. Trimming pared 6 bases from V and 7 bases from J, leaving 13 bases between. CDR3: CASRVPGPNSPLHF. The CDR3 DNA sequence: TGTGCCAGCAGAGTCCCGGGGCCAAATTCACCCCTCCACTTT.

This clonotype occurred a few times. A clone one base away is much larger, so this may be a read error. J is TRBJ2-3 and V is TRBV7-2, with D uncertain. Deletions cut 1 base from V and 0 bases from J, with 5 bases between. Germline CDR1 reads SGHTA; CDR2 reads FQGNSA. The CDR3 is 14 residues long. DNA of the CDR3: TGTGCCAGCAGCTTAGGTTTCAGCACAGATACGCAGTATTTT. This gives the protein CASSLGFSTDTQYF.

This clonotype showed up many times. V and J are TRBV7-8 and TRBJ2-3, with no clear D. V lost 5 bases and J 0 bases, leaving 15 bases between the germline ends. Per germline, CDR1 SGHVS and CDR2 FQNEAQ. The CDR3 is made up of 16 amino acids. CDR3 residues: CASSPFSSESTDTQYF. The CDR3, as DNA: TGTGCCAGCAGCCCCTTCTCCAGCGAGAGCACAGATACGCAGTATTTT.

The sample holds many counts of this clonotype. Germline and junction disagree at one end, which may indicate a read error. This rearrangement joins TRBV20-1 to TRBJ2-3; 14 bases agree with TRBD2. Germline V gene lookup returns CDR1 DFQATT and CDR2 SNEGSKA (reference sequence). The CDR3 runs 15 residues. CDR3 in amino acids: CSATGTSGSTDTQYF. Here the CDR3 DNA reads TGCAGCGCTACCGGGACTAGCGGGAGTACAGATACGCAGTATTTT.

This clonotype was picked up one time. This chain uses TRBV2 with TRBJ2-5; D gene uncertain. The CDR3 covers 13 residues. Trimming pared 3 bases from V and 5 bases from J, leaving 10 bases between. Germline V gene data show CDR1 as SNHLY and CDR2 as FYNNEI. CDR3 sequence (DNA): TGTGCCAGCAGTGATATAGGGATTGAGACCCAGTACTTC. This encodes CASSDIGIETQYF.

This clonotype was detected many times. The chain joins TRBV5-1 to TRBJ2-1; 10 bases map to TRBD1. The length of the CDR3 is 15 residues. Unmatched junction bases numbered 7, after V lost 5 bases and J lost 5 bases. Germline V gives CDR1 SGHRS, CDR2 YFSETQ. CDR3 bases: TGCGCCAGCAGTTTTACCGGGACAGGGGACAATGAGCAGTTCTTC. It is translated as CASSFTGTGDNEQFF.

This clonotype was detected ten times or more. The rearrangement uses TRBV18 and TRBJ2-5; no definite D call. This CDR3 is built from 12 residues. Trimming removed 0 bases from V and 3 bases from J, with 2 bases in between. CDR1 is KGHSH, CDR2 LQKENI, per germline. The CDR3 region has the DNA TGTGCCAGCTCACCACCGGAAGAGACCCAGTACTTC. Protein sequence: CASSPPEETQYF.

This clonotype came up many times. The chain combines TRBV20-1 with TRBJ2-3; D not resolved. In germline, CDR1 is DFQATT, CDR2 SNEGSKA (reference sequence). CDR3 length: 13 amino acids. V lost 5 bases, J lost 1 base, and 10 bases lay in between. This chain's CDR3 is CSAWNSRTDTQYF. The CDR3 DNA reads TGCAGTGCTTGGAACTCTCGCACAGATACGCAGTATTTT.

Concerning this clonotype: A read error may explain this, as a much larger clone is one base away. This chain links TRBV28 with TRBJ2-7; no clear D gene. CDR3 size: 12 residues. The germline CDR1 and CDR2 sequences are MDHEN and SYDVKM. The CDR3 nucleotides are TGTGCCAGCAGTTGGGTTACCTACGAGCTGTACTTC. This encodes CASSWVTYELYF.

This clonotype was counted at least ten times. V is TRBV7-9 and J is TRBJ2-7; D tentatively fits TRBD1 or TRBD2 (6 bases each). The ends were cut back, 3 bases at V and 5 bases at J, with 20 bases in the middle. The CDR3 has 16 residues. Germline-derived CDR1 and CDR2 are SEHNR and FQNEAQ (reference sequence). The CDR3 spells CASSFSSQGLRNEQYF. The CDR3 DNA reads as TGTGCCAGCAGCTTTTCCTCACAGGGACTGAGGAACGAGCAGTACTTC.

This clonotype was observed a handful of times. The chain combines TRBV6-1 with TRBJ2-7; perhaps D is TRBD1 or TRBD2 (6 bases each). CDR3 length: 14 amino acids. Trimming pared 3 bases from V and 3 bases from J, leaving 12 bases between. In germline, CDR1 is MNHNS, CDR2 SASEGT. For the CDR3, the DNA is TGTGCCAGCAGTGACAGGGGACTTTACTACGAGCAGTACTTC. This encodes CASSDRGLYYEQYF.

This clonotype was counted ten times or more. Germline and junction disagree at one end, which may indicate a read error. The chain is built from TRBV3-1 and TRBJ2-3; unclear D gene. CDR3 length: 14 residues. Per germline, CDR1 LGHDT and CDR2 YNNKEL (reference sequence). CDR3 loop: CASSQSGGTDTQYF. The CDR3 nucleotides are TGTGCCAGCAGCCAATCGGGTGGCACTGATACGCAGTATTTT.

This clonotype has just a few counts. This chain connects TRBV29-1 to TRBJ2-4, with TRBD1 matching 7 bases. The V segment lost 6 bases and the J segment 6 bases; nucleotides outside the gene matches: 11. The CDR3 has 14 amino acids. Per germline, CDR1 SQVTM and CDR2 ANQGSEA. CDR3 in DNA: TGCAGCGTCGTGACAGGGAGTGGAGCAAACATTCAGTACTTC. Its protein is CSVVTGSGANIQYF.

The table lists this clonotype with many counts. The V gene is TRBV30, the J gene TRBJ1-2; D may be TRBD1 (5 bases). Germline V CDR1 and CDR2: GTSNPN, SVGIG (reference sequence). The CDR3 extends over 13 amino acids. Trimming took off 5 bases at V and 2 bases at J, with 12 bases between the two ends. CDR3 loop: CAWWDLYNYGYTF. CDR3 bases: TGTGCCTGGTGGGACCTATACAACTATGGCTACACCTTC.

This clonotype has more than one count but fewer than ten. The V call is TRBV28, the J call TRBJ1-2, with a tentative D call TRBD1 (5 bases). The V end was cut by 3 bases, the J end by 4 bases, with 9 bases between. Germline V CDR1 and CDR2: MDHEN, SYDVKM. The CDR3 has 13 residues. The CDR3 sequence is CASSLAGSYGYTF. In DNA, the CDR3 is TGTGCCAGCAGTTTGGCAGGGAGCTATGGCTACACCTTC.

This clonotype was observed a few times. The V call is TRBV5-1, the J call TRBJ1-1; tentatively, D is TRBD1 (5 bases). The germline V gene encodes CDR1 SGHRS and CDR2 YFSETQ. V was shortened by 0 bases and J by 10 bases, with 13 bases between the two germline ends. The CDR3 is 13 amino acids. CDR3 amino acids: CASSLEEGLVAFF. The CDR3, as DNA: TGCGCCAGCAGCTTGGAGGAGGGGTTGGTAGCTTTCTTT. Filled out from reference TRBV5-1 and TRBJ1-1, the complete variable domain reads KAGVTQTPRYLIKTRGQQVTLSCSPISGHRSVSWYQQTPGQGLQFLFEYFSETQRNKGNFPGRFSGRQFSNSRSEMNVSTLELGDSALYLCASSLEEGLVAFFGQGTRLTVV.

This clonotype showed up just a few times. V is TRBV27 and J is TRBJ1-4, with no clear D. CDR3 length: 13 amino acids. The V and J ends lost 4 bases and 4 bases respectively, with 7 bases between them. The V gene's germline CDR1 is MNHEY and CDR2 SMNVEV (reference sequence). The CDR3 protein is CASSYLSNEKLFF. The CDR3 nucleotides are TGTGCCAGCAGTTACCTGAGTAATGAAAAACTGTTTTTT. Full variable domain (outside the CDR3, taken from reference TRBV27 and TRBJ1-4): EAQVTQNPRYLITVTGKKLTVTCSQNMNHEYMSWYRQDPGLGLRQIYYSMNVEVTDKGDVPEGYKVSRKEKRNFPLILESPSPNQTSLYFCASSYLSNEKLFFGSGTQLSVL.

At least ten counts were recorded for this clonotype. The rearrangement uses TRBV7-3 and TRBJ2-1, with 9 bases matching TRBD2. Unmatched junction bases numbered 5, after V lost 5 bases and J lost 3 bases. The CDR3 contains 15 residues. Germline lookup yields CDR1 SGHTA and CDR2 FQGTGA. The DNA for the CDR3 is TGTGCCAGCAGCGATAGCGGGAGTTTCTACAATGAGCAGTTCTTC. It yields the protein CASSDSGSFYNEQFF.

This clonotype appeared many times. The chain couples TRBV20-1 to TRBJ2-2; 11 nucleotides match TRBD2. This CDR3 is 16 amino acids long. V shed 1 base and J 1 base; nucleotides not matched to a gene: 2. Per the germline V gene, CDR1 is DFQATT and CDR2 is SNEGSKA (reference sequence). The CDR3 reads CSARVLAGGNTGELFF. In DNA, the CDR3 is TGCAGTGCTAGAGTCCTAGCGGGAGGGAACACCGGGGAGCTGTTTTTT.

This clonotype has a count of ten or more. The V and J genes are TRBV27 and TRBJ2-7; TRBD2 aligns across 11 bases. The V segment lost 6 bases and the J segment 0 bases; nucleotides outside the gene matches: 7. The CDR3 is 16 amino acids. Germline V gene sequence: CDR1 MNHEY, CDR2 SMNVEV (reference sequence). The CDR3 region is CASRFLGTSGSYEQYF. CDR3 in DNA: TGTGCCAGCAGATTCCTCGGGACTAGCGGCTCCTACGAGCAGTACTTC.